A selection of T cell receptor beta chains follows, all from one sample in a study of cytomegalovirus exposure and HLA in healthy donors. The protocol was immunoSEQ multiplex PCR, while the TCRdb copy is restricted to in-frame clones and leaves out a portion. The table includes some 190,000 clones, around 80% detected once. The sequenced sample consisted of PBMCs. These receptor sequences come from a man between 18 and 29 years old in good health and CMV-seronegative. CDR3s include the opening cysteine and the closing phenylalanine or tryptophan. Fields, in order: D gene, V gene, J gene, clone size, CDR3 DNA, CDR3 protein. D genes are given only for firm matches. The size of a clone is reported for some rows only, either as once, few or many, or as a class for expanded clones.

D gene: .; V gene: TRBV12-5; J gene: TRBJ1-3; clone size: .; CDR3 DNA: TGTGCTAGTGGTTTGTCACCAGTGGGAAACACCATATATTTT; CDR3 protein: CASGLSPVGNTIYF
D gene: .; V gene: TRBV4-1; J gene: TRBJ1-1; clone size: few; CDR3 DNA: TGCGCCAGCAGCCAAGATACGGTCGGGGGGCGGGCTTTCTTT; CDR3 protein: CASSQDTVGGRAFF
D gene: .; V gene: TRBV28; J gene: TRBJ2-3; clone size: .; CDR3 DNA: TGTGCCAGCAGTTTCCAGGGCAAGTATACGCAGTATTTT; CDR3 protein: CASSFQGKYTQYF
D gene: TRBD2; V gene: TRBV2; J gene: TRBJ2-5; clone size: once; CDR3 DNA: TGTGCCAGCAGTGTCCCTAGCGGGACCGTGGGGACCCAGTACTTC; CDR3 protein: CASSVPSGTVGTQYF
D gene: TRBD1; V gene: TRBV12-5; J gene: TRBJ2-5; clone size: .; CDR3 DNA: TGTGCTAGTGGTTTCGGGACAGGGGGAGAGACCCAGTACTTC; CDR3 protein: CASGFGTGGETQYF
D gene: TRBD1; V gene: TRBV5-1; J gene: TRBJ2-3; clone size: .; CDR3 DNA: TGCGCCAGCAGCTTGACAGGGGAGGATACGCAGTATTTT; CDR3 protein: CASSLTGEDTQYF
D gene: TRBD1; V gene: TRBV28; J gene: TRBJ2-7; clone size: .; CDR3 DNA: TGTGCCAGCAGTCCCTGGGGGGGGACAGGGACGGCCTACGAGCAGTACTTC; CDR3 protein: CASSPWGGTGTAYEQYF
D gene: .; V gene: TRBV28; J gene: TRBJ1-2; clone size: once; CDR3 DNA: TGTGCCAGCAGTTTGGGCCTTAACTATGGCTACACCTTC; CDR3 protein: CASSLGLNYGYTF
D gene: .; V gene: TRBV2; J gene: TRBJ2-3; clone size: .; CDR3 DNA: TGTGCCAGCGGACGGGACTCTCAGAGCACAGATACGCAGTATTTT; CDR3 protein: CASGRDSQSTDTQYF
D gene: .; V gene: TRBV2; J gene: TRBJ1-6; clone size: .; CDR3 DNA: TGTGCCAGCAGCGAGGCTCGGCCCCTCCACTTT; CDR3 protein: CASSEARPLHF
D gene: .; V gene: TRBV5-1; J gene: TRBJ2-2; clone size: .; CDR3 DNA: TGCGCCAGCAGCGGCGGGACCTACACCGGGGAGCTGTTTTTT; CDR3 protein: CASSGGTYTGELFF
D gene: .; V gene: TRBV28; J gene: TRBJ2-7; clone size: few; CDR3 DNA: TGTGCCAGCAGTCCCCCCCAGGGATCCTACGAGCAGTACTTC; CDR3 protein: CASSPPQGSYEQYF
D gene: TRBD1; V gene: TRBV6-1; J gene: TRBJ2-1; clone size: .; CDR3 DNA: TGTGCCAGCAGTGACTTAACAGGGGTAGGTCCGATTCCTGAGCAGTTCTTC; CDR3 protein: CASSDLTGVGPIPEQFF
D gene: TRBD1; V gene: TRBV25-1; J gene: TRBJ1-1; clone size: few; CDR3 DNA: TGTGCCAGCAGTGATCCCCGGACAGGGGACACTGAAGCTTTCTTT; CDR3 protein: CASSDPRTGDTEAFF
D gene: .; V gene: TRBV18; J gene: TRBJ1-2; clone size: .; CDR3 DNA: TGTGCCAGCTCCACCAAGGATGGATGGGCGGGCTACACCTTC; CDR3 protein: CASSTKDGWAGYTF
D gene: .; V gene: TRBV5-6; J gene: TRBJ2-7; clone size: .; CDR3 DNA: TGTGCCAGCAGCTTAGGGCAGCCGCGGGTATTGGACGAGCAGTACTTC; CDR3 protein: CASSLGQPRVLDEQYF
D gene: .; V gene: TRBV19; J gene: TRBJ2-1; clone size: .; CDR3 DNA: TGTGCCAGTAGCCCCTCGACAGTTTCCTACAATGAGCAGTTCTTC; CDR3 protein: CASSPSTVSYNEQFF
D gene: TRBD2; V gene: TRBV15; J gene: TRBJ2-7; clone size: .; CDR3 DNA: TGTGCCACCAGCAGAGATTGGGGCTCGGGAGGGTTTGAGCAGTACTTC; CDR3 protein: CATSRDWGSGGFEQYF
D gene: .; V gene: TRBV7-6; J gene: TRBJ2-3; clone size: .; CDR3 DNA: TGTGCCAGCAGCTCATCGATTTCGGGGGTGGCGCAGTATTTT; CDR3 protein: CASSSSISGVAQYF
D gene: .; V gene: TRBV19; J gene: TRBJ1-4; clone size: .; CDR3 DNA: TGTGCCAGTAGTCGGGGGAGGCCTAATGAAAAACTGTTTTTT; CDR3 protein: CASSRGRPNEKLFF
D gene: TRBD1; V gene: TRBV27; J gene: TRBJ1-1; clone size: few; CDR3 DNA: TGTGCCAGCAGTTTGCAGGGGGGTTGCGGAGCTTTCTTT; CDR3 protein: CASSLQGGCGAFF
D gene: .; V gene: TRBV27; J gene: TRBJ1-5; clone size: few; CDR3 DNA: TGTGCCAGCAGGCTCCGGGGACAAAATAGCAATCAGCCCCAGCATTTT; CDR3 protein: CASRLRGQNSNQPQHF
D gene: TRBD1; V gene: TRBV30; J gene: TRBJ2-7; clone size: .; CDR3 DNA: TGTGCCTGGGGCAGCGGACAGGGTAATTACGAGCAGTACTTC; CDR3 protein: CAWGSGQGNYEQYF
D gene: .; V gene: TRBV5-1; J gene: TRBJ2-3; clone size: .; CDR3 DNA: TGCGCCAGCATGGAGGGAGCGGATACGCAGTATTTT; CDR3 protein: CASMEGADTQYF
D gene: .; V gene: TRBV5-4; J gene: TRBJ2-7; clone size: .; CDR3 DNA: TGTGCCAGCAGCCCGCAGGGGTCACCCGGCTCCTACGAGCAGTACTTC; CDR3 protein: CASSPQGSPGSYEQYF
D gene: TRBD1; V gene: TRBV28; J gene: TRBJ2-7; clone size: .; CDR3 DNA: TGTGCCAGCAGTTTATCCTTGGGACAGGGGTTGCAGGAGCAGTACTTC; CDR3 protein: CASSLSLGQGLQEQYF
D gene: TRBD1; V gene: TRBV28; J gene: TRBJ1-5; clone size: .; CDR3 DNA: TGTGCCAGCAGTTCCCCGACAGGGGTCCAGCCCCAGCATTTT; CDR3 protein: CASSSPTGVQPQHF
D gene: .; V gene: TRBV7-2; J gene: TRBJ1-1; clone size: few; CDR3 DNA: TGTGCCAGCAGCTTAGCTACTGTCGCAGGGGATGAAGCTTTCTTT; CDR3 protein: CASSLATVAGDEAFF
D gene: TRBD2; V gene: TRBV27; J gene: TRBJ2-3; clone size: .; CDR3 DNA: TGTGCCAGCAGCCGGGACTACAACACAGATACGCAGTATTTT; CDR3 protein: CASSRDYNTDTQYF
D gene: .; V gene: TRBV10-3; J gene: TRBJ2-1; clone size: .; CDR3 DNA: TGTGCCATCAGTGATCGGTCTAGCGATCACAATGAGCAGTTCTTC; CDR3 protein: CAISDRSSDHNEQFF
D gene: TRBD1; V gene: TRBV27; J gene: TRBJ2-3; clone size: .; CDR3 DNA: TGTGCCAGCAGTTTACCCGGGACAGAGAGTTCTAGCACAGATACGCAGTATTTT; CDR3 protein: CASSLPGTESSSTDTQYF
D gene: TRBD1; V gene: TRBV6-5; J gene: TRBJ1-2; clone size: .; CDR3 DNA: TGTGCCAGCGGACAGGGGGCCCTCTCCTATGGCTACACCTTC; CDR3 protein: CASGQGALSYGYTF
D gene: TRBD1; V gene: TRBV10-3; J gene: TRBJ2-2; clone size: .; CDR3 DNA: TGTGCCATCAGTGGCGGGACAGGGGGCTCCAGGAACACCGGGGAGCTGTTTTTT; CDR3 protein: CAISGGTGGSRNTGELFF
D gene: .; V gene: TRBV11-3; J gene: TRBJ1-6; clone size: .; CDR3 DNA: TGTGCCAGCAGGACAGGCCTACCCCTCCACTTT; CDR3 protein: CASRTGLPLHF
D gene: TRBD1; V gene: TRBV5-4; J gene: TRBJ1-3; clone size: .; CDR3 DNA: TGTGCCAGCAGGGACCCGACAGGGAAAGGAAACACCATATATTTT; CDR3 protein: CASRDPTGKGNTIYF
D gene: .; V gene: TRBV11-2; J gene: TRBJ2-3; clone size: .; CDR3 DNA: TGTGCCAGCAGCTTAGGGGAGAGGACTCACACAGATACGCAGTATTTT; CDR3 protein: CASSLGERTHTDTQYF
D gene: .; V gene: TRBV7-7; J gene: TRBJ1-6; clone size: .; CDR3 DNA: TGTGCTAGCAGTTCAGGGACTGGCATGACCCTCCACTTT; CDR3 protein: CASSSGTGMTLHF
D gene: TRBD1; V gene: TRBV6-1; J gene: TRBJ1-1; clone size: .; CDR3 DNA: TGTGCCAGCAGCCTTGGGACAGCTGAAGCTTTCTTT; CDR3 protein: CASSLGTAEAFF
D gene: .; V gene: TRBV4-1; J gene: TRBJ1-2; clone size: .; CDR3 DNA: TGCGCCAGCAGCCAAGATGGTTTCCAGGGCGGCTACACCTTC; CDR3 protein: CASSQDGFQGGYTF
D gene: .; V gene: TRBV19; J gene: TRBJ1-1; clone size: once; CDR3 DNA: TGTGCCAGTCAAGTAGTCCCGGGGGACACTGAAGCTTTCTTT; CDR3 protein: CASQVVPGDTEAFF
D gene: .; V gene: TRBV9; J gene: TRBJ1-5; clone size: .; CDR3 DNA: TGTGCCAGCCCCACGGGGTCCCCTAGCAATCAGCCCCAGCATTTT; CDR3 protein: CASPTGSPSNQPQHF
D gene: TRBD1; V gene: TRBV30; J gene: TRBJ1-3; clone size: .; CDR3 DNA: TGTGCCTGCCTACAGGGGTTCGAGTTATACTCTGGAAACACCATATATTTT; CDR3 protein: CACLQGFELYSGNTIYF
D gene: .; V gene: TRBV13; J gene: TRBJ2-2; clone size: .; CDR3 DNA: TGTGCCAGCAGCCTAACCGGGGACTCAGGGGAGCTGTTTTTT; CDR3 protein: CASSLTGDSGELFF